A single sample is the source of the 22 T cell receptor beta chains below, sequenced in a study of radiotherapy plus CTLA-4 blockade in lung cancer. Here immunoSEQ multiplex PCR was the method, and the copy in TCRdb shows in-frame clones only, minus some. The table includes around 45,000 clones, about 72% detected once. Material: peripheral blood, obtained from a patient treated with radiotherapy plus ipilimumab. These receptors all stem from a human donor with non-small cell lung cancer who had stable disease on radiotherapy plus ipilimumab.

The DNA for the CDR3 is TGTGCCACCGAAACAGGGGGTCGGACCGGGGAGCTGTTTTTT. This sequence encodes CATETGGRTGELFF. The rearrangement links TRBV6-6 to TRBJ2-2, with 8 bases lining up with TRBD1. J gave up 5 bases and V 10 bases, and 9 bases lay outside the gene matches. This CDR3 spans 14 amino acids. In germline, CDR1 is MNHNY, CDR2 SVGAGI (reference sequence).

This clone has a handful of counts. The CDR3, as DNA: TGTGCCAGCAGTGCCCAGGACAGGAGTGCTTTCTTT. Its protein is CASSAQDRSAFF. V usage is TRBV6-5 and J usage is TRBJ1-1; 7 bases line up with TRBD1. The CDR3 covers 12 residues. With 5 bases clipped from V and 11 bases from J, the junction kept 8 bases outside the gene matches. Per the germline V gene, CDR1 is MNHEY and CDR2 is SVGAGI.

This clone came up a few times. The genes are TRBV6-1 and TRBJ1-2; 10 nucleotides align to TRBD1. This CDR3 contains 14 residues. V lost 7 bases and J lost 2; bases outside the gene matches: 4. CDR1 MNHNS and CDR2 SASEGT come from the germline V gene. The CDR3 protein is CASTEGQGNYGYTF. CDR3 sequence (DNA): TGTGCCAGCACAGAGGGACAGGGGAACTATGGCTACACCTTC.

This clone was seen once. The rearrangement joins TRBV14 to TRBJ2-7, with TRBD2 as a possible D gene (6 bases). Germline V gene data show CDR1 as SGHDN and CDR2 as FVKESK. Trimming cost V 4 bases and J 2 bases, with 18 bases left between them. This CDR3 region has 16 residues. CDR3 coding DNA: TGTGCCAGCAGCCTACTTACTAGCTCCCCTCCCTACGAGCAGTACTTC. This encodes CASSLLTSSPPYEQYF. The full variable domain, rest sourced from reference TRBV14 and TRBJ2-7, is EAGVTQFPSHSVIEKGQTVTLRCDPISGHDNLYWYRRVMGKEIKFLLHFVKESKQDESGMPNNRFLAERTGGTYSTLKVQPAELEDSGVYFCASSLLTSSPPYEQYFGPGTRLTVT.

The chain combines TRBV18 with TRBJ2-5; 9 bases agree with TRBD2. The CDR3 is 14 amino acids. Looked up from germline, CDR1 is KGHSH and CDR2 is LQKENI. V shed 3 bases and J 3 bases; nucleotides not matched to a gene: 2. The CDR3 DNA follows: TGTGCCAGCTCACCTTGGACTAGCGAAGAGACCCAGTACTTC. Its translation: CASSPWTSEETQYF.

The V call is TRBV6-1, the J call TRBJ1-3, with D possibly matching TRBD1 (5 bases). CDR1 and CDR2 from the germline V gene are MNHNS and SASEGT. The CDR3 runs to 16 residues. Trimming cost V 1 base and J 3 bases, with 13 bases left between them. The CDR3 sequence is CASSEGAGQGGNTIYF. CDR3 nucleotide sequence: TGTGCCAGCAGTGAAGGAGCCGGGCAGGGTGGAAACACCATATATTTT.

CDR3 protein: CASSQDRTEEDTQYF. The CDR3 nucleotides are TGCGCCAGCAGCCAAGATAGGACGGAAGAGGATACGCAGTATTTT. The chain employs TRBV4-1 and TRBJ2-3; D not certain. Germline V gene lookup returns CDR1 MGHRA and CDR2 YSYEKL. This CDR3 comprises 15 residues. V dropped 0 bases and J dropped 6 bases, with 13 bases sitting between them.

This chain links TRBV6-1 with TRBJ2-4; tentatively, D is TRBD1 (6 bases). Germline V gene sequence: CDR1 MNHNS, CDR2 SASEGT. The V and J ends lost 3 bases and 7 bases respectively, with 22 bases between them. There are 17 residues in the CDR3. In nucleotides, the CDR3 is TGTGCCAGCAGTGATTTACAACAGGGACGGTTCGGGAACATTCAGTACTTC. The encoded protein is CASSDLQQGRFGNIQYF.

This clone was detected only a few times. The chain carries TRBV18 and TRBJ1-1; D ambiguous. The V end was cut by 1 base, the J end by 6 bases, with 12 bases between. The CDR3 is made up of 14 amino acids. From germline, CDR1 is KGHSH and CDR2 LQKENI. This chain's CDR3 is CASSPLLGLSEAFF. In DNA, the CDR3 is TGTGCCAGCTCACCACTATTGGGGTTATCTGAAGCTTTCTTT.

The CDR3 DNA reads as TGTGCCAGCAGCCCTGATGGGGGCTATGGCTACACCTTC. It translates to CASSPDGGYGYTF. The chain has TRBV6-5 and TRBJ1-2; possible D gene TRBD1, 5 bases. The V end lost 6 bases, the J end lost 4 bases, and 12 bases lay between the germline ends. The V gene's germline CDR1 is MNHEY and CDR2 SVGAGI. The CDR3 covers 13 residues.

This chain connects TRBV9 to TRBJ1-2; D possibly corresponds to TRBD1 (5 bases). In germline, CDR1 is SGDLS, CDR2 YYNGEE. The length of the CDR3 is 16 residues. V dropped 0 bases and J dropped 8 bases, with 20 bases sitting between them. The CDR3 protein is CASSVDWGLKEGGYTF. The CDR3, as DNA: TGTGCCAGCAGCGTAGATTGGGGACTCAAAGAGGGGGGCTACACCTTC.

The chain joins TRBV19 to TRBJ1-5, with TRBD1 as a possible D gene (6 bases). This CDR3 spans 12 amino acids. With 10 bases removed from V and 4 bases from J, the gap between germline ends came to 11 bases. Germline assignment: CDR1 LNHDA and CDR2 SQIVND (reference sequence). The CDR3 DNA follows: TGTGCCACTGGGCAGGGGAATCAGCCCCAGCATTTT. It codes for CATGQGNQPQHF.

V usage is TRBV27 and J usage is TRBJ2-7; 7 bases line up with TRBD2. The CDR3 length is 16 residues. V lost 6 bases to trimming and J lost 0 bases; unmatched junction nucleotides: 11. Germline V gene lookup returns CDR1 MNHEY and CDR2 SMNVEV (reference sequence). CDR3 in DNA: TGTGCCAGCAGCCGCAACTCGCTAGCGGACTCCTACGAGCAGTACTTC. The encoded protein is CASSRNSLADSYEQYF.

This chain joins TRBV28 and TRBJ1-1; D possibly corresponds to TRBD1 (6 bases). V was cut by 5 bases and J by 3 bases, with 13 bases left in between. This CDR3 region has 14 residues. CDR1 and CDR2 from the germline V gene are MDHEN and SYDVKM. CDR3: CASSEQGRDTEAFF. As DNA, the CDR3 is TGTGCCAGCAGTGAACAGGGTAGGGACACTGAAGCTTTCTTT. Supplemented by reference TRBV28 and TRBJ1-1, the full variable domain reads DVKVTQSSRYLVKRTGEKVFLECVQDMDHENMFWYRQDPGLGLRLIYFSYDVKMKEKGDIPEGYSVSREKKERFSLILESASTNQTSMYLCASSEQGRDTEAFFGQGTRLTVV.

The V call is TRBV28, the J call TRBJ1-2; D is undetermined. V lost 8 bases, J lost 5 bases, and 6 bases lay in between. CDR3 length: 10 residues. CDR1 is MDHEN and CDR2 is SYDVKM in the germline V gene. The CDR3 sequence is CASGEYGYTF. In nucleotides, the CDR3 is TGTGCCAGCGGGGAATATGGCTACACCTTC.

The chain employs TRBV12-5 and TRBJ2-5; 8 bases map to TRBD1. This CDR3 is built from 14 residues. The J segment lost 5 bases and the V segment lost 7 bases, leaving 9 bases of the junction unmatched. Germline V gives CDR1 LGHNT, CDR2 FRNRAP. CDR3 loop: CASDLDRGDETQYF. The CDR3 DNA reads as TGTGCTAGTGACCTAGACAGGGGCGACGAGACCCAGTACTTC.

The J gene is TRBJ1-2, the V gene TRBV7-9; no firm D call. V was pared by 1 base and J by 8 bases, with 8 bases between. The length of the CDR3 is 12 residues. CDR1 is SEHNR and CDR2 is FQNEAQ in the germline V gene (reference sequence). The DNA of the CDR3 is TGTGCCAGCAGCTTAGATGAGGGCGGCTACACCTTC. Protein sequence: CASSLDEGGYTF.

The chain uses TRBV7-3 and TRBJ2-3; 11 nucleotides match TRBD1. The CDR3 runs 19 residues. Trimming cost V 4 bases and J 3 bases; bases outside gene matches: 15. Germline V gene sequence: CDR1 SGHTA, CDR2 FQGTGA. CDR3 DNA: TGTGCCAGCAGCTCCTTCGTTTTTCGGACAGGGGGCTTAACAGATACGCAGTATTTT. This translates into CASSSFVFRTGGLTDTQYF.

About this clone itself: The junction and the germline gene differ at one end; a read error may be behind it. The CDR3 region has the DNA TGTGCCAGCAGGGGGACAGAACCTTACGGGCAGTACTTC. Translated, it gives CASRGTEPYGQYF. This rearrangement joins TRBV6-5 to TRBJ2-7; 7 bases align to TRBD1. Germline-derived CDR1 and CDR2 are MNHEY and SVGAGI. The CDR3 spans 13 residues.

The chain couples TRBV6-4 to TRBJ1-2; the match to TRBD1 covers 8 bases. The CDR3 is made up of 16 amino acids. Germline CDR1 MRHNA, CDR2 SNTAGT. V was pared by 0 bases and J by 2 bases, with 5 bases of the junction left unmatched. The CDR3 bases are TGTGCCAGCAGTGACTCGAACAGGGGGGGAAACTATGGCTACACCTTC. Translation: CASSDSNRGGNYGYTF.

The CDR3 nucleotides read TGTGCCAGCAGCGTAACTGGGGAATATAATTCACCCCTCCACTTT. Its protein product is CASSVTGEYNSPLHF. The rearrangement joins TRBV9 to TRBJ1-6; the D is unclear. Germline V gene lookup returns CDR1 SGDLS and CDR2 YYNGEE. CDR3 length: 15 residues. The V and J ends lost 1 base and 4 bases respectively, with 9 bases between them.

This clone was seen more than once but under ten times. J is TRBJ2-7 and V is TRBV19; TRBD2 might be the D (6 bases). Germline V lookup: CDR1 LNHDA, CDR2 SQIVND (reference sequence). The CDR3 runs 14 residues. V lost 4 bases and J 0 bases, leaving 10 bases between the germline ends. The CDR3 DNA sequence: TGTGCCAGTAGTAGTAGCGGCAACTCCTACGAGCAGTACTTC. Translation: CASSSSGNSYEQYF.